Here is one T cell receptor beta chain with its context. CDR1 is SQVTM and CDR2 is ANQGSEA in the germline V gene. Deletions cut 1 base from V and 0 bases from J, with 7 bases between. The CDR3 is 15 amino acids. This specimen comes from a study of blood T cell repertoires in COVID-19. Recruits, aged about 18 to 95 years, lived in around 24 US areas. Cohorts were assigned according to the clinical history that participants reported. A COVID-19 case was met by exposed participants within 2 weeks before study entry. Libraries were prepared by immunoSEQ multiplex PCR; TCRdb keeps only in-frame clonotypes and omits some of them. This sample has about 350,000 clones, with almost 90% found just once.

Material for sequencing was PBMCs or T cells enriched from blood (not recorded which). The clonotype originates from a woman between 25 and 40 years old who had been exposed to COVID-19. V gene TRBV29-1 combines with J gene TRBJ2-6; weak D call: TRBD2 (6 bases). The CDR3 protein is CSVEGGLSGANVLTF. The DNA of the CDR3 is TGCAGCGTTGAAGGGGGACTCTCTGGGGCCAACGTCCTGACTTTC.